This T cell receptor (beta chain) was retrieved from a study of blood T cells in healthy people across ages. Study-wide results and limits: Per-million-T-cell TCR beta diversity fell roughly linearly with age. The authors considered diversity estimates from one million T cells to be underestimates.

With 8 bases clipped from V and 6 bases from J, the junction kept 9 bases outside the gene matches. The CDR3 runs 14 residues. Alongside a J-beta primer mix, a sample-barcoded 5' primer served in a second PCR lasting roughly 7 to 11 cycles. Every cDNA molecule carried a tag from a template-switch adaptor bearing 12 random nucleotides. TCRdb processed the 5' RACE reads anew with MiXCR; each CDR3 protein has one entry. The sample yields roughly 1.6 million distinct CDR3 sequences, about 32% seen once. In this sample, this clonotype turned up many times. The target antigen is unknown. J is TRBJ2-1 and V is TRBV12-3 or TRBV12-4; TRBD2 matches at 8 bases. The sequence was obtained from a woman in her twenties or thirties in good health. Material for sequencing was blood. For the CDR3, the DNA is TGTGCCAGCCGGGCGGGAGGCCCCTCCAATGAGCAGTTCTTC. Translation: CASRAGGPSNEQFF.